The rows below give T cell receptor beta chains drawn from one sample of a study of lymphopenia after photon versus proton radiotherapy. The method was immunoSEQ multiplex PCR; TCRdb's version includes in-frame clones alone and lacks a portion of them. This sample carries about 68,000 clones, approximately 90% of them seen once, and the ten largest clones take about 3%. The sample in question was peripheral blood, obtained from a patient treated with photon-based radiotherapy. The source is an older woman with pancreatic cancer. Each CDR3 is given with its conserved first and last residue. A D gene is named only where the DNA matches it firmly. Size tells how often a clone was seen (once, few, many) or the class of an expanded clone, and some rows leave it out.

CDR3 protein: CASSLGTSGSSETQYF; CDR3 DNA: TGTGCCAGCAGCTTAGGGACTAGCGGGAGTTCGGAGACCCAGTACTTC; J gene: TRBJ2-5; clone size: NA; D gene: TRBD2; V gene: TRBV7-6
CDR3 protein: CAWSARTGHEKLFF; CDR3 DNA: TGTGCCTGGAGTGCCCGGACAGGGCATGAAAAACTGTTTTTT; J gene: TRBJ1-4; clone size: NA; D gene: TRBD1; V gene: TRBV30
CDR3 protein: CASSISAGEVFEQFF; CDR3 DNA: TGTGCCAGTAGTATATCAGCGGGAGAAGTGTTCGAGCAGTTCTTC; J gene: TRBJ2-1; clone size: NA; D gene: TRBD2; V gene: TRBV19
CDR3 protein: CASSSWTGGTDTQYF; CDR3 DNA: TGTGCCAGCAGCTCATGGACAGGGGGCACAGATACGCAGTATTTT; J gene: TRBJ2-3; clone size: NA; D gene: TRBD1; V gene: TRBV11-2
CDR3 protein: CASSIALAGLAGGRDTQYF; CDR3 DNA: TGTGCCAGTAGTATAGCTTTGGCGGGACTAGCGGGAGGTCGAGATACGCAGTATTTT; J gene: TRBJ2-3; clone size: NA; D gene: TRBD2; V gene: TRBV19
CDR3 protein: CASSWTSGRGNIQYF; CDR3 DNA: TGTGCCAGCAGCTGGACTAGCGGGAGGGGGAACATTCAGTACTTC; J gene: TRBJ2-4; clone size: NA; D gene: TRBD2; V gene: TRBV28
CDR3 protein: CASSVSGSNSQETQYF; CDR3 DNA: TGTGCCAGCAGTGTTAGCGGGAGTAACTCCCAAGAGACCCAGTACTTC; J gene: TRBJ2-5; clone size: NA; D gene: TRBD2; V gene: TRBV2
CDR3 protein: CASSRGWSTDTQYF; CDR3 DNA: TGTGCCAGCAGCCGAGGCTGGAGCACAGATACGCAGTATTTT; J gene: TRBJ2-3; clone size: NA; D gene: NA; V gene: TRBV14
CDR3 protein: CASSQDSDRGWSTDTQYF; CDR3 DNA: TGCGCCAGCAGCCAAGATTCGGACAGGGGATGGTCAACAGATACGCAGTATTTT; J gene: TRBJ2-3; clone size: NA; D gene: TRBD1; V gene: TRBV4-1
CDR3 protein: CASSRGTSGSVGELFF; CDR3 DNA: TGCGCCAGCAGCCGCGGGACTAGCGGGAGTGTCGGGGAGCTGTTTTTT; J gene: TRBJ2-2; clone size: NA; D gene: TRBD2; V gene: TRBV4-3
CDR3 protein: CASSLQNYNEQFF; CDR3 DNA: TGTGCCAGCAGCTTACAGAATTACAATGAGCAGTTCTTC; J gene: TRBJ2-1; clone size: NA; D gene: NA; V gene: TRBV11-2
CDR3 protein: CASRTDPNTGELFF; CDR3 DNA: TGTGCCAGCCGGACCGACCCGAACACCGGGGAGCTGTTTTTT; J gene: TRBJ2-2; clone size: NA; D gene: NA; V gene: TRBV7-3
CDR3 protein: CASSLAEANTGELFF; CDR3 DNA: TGCGCCAGCAGCTTGGCGGAAGCGAACACCGGGGAGCTGTTTTTT; J gene: TRBJ2-2; clone size: NA; D gene: NA; V gene: TRBV5-1
CDR3 protein: CASRDVRNTIYF; CDR3 DNA: TGTGCCAGCAGGGACGTTAGAAACACCATATATTTT; J gene: TRBJ1-3; clone size: NA; D gene: NA; V gene: TRBV6-1
CDR3 protein: CASWDTYGYTF; CDR3 DNA: TGTGCCAGTTGGGACACCTATGGCTACACCTTC; J gene: TRBJ1-2; clone size: few; D gene: NA; V gene: TRBV19
CDR3 protein: CASSLERYEQYF; CDR3 DNA: TGTGCCAGCAGCTTAGAACGGTACGAGCAGTACTTC; J gene: TRBJ2-7; clone size: NA; D gene: NA; V gene: TRBV7-2
CDR3 protein: CASSLPIDSQLYTDTQYF; CDR3 DNA: TGTGCCAGCAGCTTACCGATAGACAGCCAGCTTTACACAGATACGCAGTATTTT; J gene: TRBJ2-3; clone size: NA; D gene: NA; V gene: TRBV7-9
CDR3 protein: CASSQETSGRGTGELFF; CDR3 DNA: TGTGCCAGCAGCCAAGAGACTAGCGGGAGGGGCACCGGGGAGCTGTTTTTT; J gene: TRBJ2-2; clone size: NA; D gene: TRBD2; V gene: TRBV4-2
CDR3 protein: CASSISGGGGAGELFF; CDR3 DNA: TGTGCCAGTAGTATTTCCGGGGGCGGGGGCGCCGGGGAGCTGTTTTTT; J gene: TRBJ2-2; clone size: NA; D gene: NA; V gene: TRBV19
CDR3 protein: CASSPGWDQPQHF; CDR3 DNA: TGTGCCAGCTCACCTGGGTGGGATCAGCCCCAGCATTTT; J gene: TRBJ1-5; clone size: NA; D gene: NA; V gene: TRBV18
CDR3 protein: CASSVGDQNTYGYTF; CDR3 DNA: TGTGCCAGCAGCGTAGGAGATCAGAATACCTATGGCTACACCTTC; J gene: TRBJ1-2; clone size: NA; D gene: NA; V gene: TRBV9
CDR3 protein: CAWKQSSYNSPLHF; CDR3 DNA: TGTGCCTGGAAACAGAGCTCCTATAATTCACCCCTCCACTTT; J gene: TRBJ1-6; clone size: NA; D gene: NA; V gene: TRBV30